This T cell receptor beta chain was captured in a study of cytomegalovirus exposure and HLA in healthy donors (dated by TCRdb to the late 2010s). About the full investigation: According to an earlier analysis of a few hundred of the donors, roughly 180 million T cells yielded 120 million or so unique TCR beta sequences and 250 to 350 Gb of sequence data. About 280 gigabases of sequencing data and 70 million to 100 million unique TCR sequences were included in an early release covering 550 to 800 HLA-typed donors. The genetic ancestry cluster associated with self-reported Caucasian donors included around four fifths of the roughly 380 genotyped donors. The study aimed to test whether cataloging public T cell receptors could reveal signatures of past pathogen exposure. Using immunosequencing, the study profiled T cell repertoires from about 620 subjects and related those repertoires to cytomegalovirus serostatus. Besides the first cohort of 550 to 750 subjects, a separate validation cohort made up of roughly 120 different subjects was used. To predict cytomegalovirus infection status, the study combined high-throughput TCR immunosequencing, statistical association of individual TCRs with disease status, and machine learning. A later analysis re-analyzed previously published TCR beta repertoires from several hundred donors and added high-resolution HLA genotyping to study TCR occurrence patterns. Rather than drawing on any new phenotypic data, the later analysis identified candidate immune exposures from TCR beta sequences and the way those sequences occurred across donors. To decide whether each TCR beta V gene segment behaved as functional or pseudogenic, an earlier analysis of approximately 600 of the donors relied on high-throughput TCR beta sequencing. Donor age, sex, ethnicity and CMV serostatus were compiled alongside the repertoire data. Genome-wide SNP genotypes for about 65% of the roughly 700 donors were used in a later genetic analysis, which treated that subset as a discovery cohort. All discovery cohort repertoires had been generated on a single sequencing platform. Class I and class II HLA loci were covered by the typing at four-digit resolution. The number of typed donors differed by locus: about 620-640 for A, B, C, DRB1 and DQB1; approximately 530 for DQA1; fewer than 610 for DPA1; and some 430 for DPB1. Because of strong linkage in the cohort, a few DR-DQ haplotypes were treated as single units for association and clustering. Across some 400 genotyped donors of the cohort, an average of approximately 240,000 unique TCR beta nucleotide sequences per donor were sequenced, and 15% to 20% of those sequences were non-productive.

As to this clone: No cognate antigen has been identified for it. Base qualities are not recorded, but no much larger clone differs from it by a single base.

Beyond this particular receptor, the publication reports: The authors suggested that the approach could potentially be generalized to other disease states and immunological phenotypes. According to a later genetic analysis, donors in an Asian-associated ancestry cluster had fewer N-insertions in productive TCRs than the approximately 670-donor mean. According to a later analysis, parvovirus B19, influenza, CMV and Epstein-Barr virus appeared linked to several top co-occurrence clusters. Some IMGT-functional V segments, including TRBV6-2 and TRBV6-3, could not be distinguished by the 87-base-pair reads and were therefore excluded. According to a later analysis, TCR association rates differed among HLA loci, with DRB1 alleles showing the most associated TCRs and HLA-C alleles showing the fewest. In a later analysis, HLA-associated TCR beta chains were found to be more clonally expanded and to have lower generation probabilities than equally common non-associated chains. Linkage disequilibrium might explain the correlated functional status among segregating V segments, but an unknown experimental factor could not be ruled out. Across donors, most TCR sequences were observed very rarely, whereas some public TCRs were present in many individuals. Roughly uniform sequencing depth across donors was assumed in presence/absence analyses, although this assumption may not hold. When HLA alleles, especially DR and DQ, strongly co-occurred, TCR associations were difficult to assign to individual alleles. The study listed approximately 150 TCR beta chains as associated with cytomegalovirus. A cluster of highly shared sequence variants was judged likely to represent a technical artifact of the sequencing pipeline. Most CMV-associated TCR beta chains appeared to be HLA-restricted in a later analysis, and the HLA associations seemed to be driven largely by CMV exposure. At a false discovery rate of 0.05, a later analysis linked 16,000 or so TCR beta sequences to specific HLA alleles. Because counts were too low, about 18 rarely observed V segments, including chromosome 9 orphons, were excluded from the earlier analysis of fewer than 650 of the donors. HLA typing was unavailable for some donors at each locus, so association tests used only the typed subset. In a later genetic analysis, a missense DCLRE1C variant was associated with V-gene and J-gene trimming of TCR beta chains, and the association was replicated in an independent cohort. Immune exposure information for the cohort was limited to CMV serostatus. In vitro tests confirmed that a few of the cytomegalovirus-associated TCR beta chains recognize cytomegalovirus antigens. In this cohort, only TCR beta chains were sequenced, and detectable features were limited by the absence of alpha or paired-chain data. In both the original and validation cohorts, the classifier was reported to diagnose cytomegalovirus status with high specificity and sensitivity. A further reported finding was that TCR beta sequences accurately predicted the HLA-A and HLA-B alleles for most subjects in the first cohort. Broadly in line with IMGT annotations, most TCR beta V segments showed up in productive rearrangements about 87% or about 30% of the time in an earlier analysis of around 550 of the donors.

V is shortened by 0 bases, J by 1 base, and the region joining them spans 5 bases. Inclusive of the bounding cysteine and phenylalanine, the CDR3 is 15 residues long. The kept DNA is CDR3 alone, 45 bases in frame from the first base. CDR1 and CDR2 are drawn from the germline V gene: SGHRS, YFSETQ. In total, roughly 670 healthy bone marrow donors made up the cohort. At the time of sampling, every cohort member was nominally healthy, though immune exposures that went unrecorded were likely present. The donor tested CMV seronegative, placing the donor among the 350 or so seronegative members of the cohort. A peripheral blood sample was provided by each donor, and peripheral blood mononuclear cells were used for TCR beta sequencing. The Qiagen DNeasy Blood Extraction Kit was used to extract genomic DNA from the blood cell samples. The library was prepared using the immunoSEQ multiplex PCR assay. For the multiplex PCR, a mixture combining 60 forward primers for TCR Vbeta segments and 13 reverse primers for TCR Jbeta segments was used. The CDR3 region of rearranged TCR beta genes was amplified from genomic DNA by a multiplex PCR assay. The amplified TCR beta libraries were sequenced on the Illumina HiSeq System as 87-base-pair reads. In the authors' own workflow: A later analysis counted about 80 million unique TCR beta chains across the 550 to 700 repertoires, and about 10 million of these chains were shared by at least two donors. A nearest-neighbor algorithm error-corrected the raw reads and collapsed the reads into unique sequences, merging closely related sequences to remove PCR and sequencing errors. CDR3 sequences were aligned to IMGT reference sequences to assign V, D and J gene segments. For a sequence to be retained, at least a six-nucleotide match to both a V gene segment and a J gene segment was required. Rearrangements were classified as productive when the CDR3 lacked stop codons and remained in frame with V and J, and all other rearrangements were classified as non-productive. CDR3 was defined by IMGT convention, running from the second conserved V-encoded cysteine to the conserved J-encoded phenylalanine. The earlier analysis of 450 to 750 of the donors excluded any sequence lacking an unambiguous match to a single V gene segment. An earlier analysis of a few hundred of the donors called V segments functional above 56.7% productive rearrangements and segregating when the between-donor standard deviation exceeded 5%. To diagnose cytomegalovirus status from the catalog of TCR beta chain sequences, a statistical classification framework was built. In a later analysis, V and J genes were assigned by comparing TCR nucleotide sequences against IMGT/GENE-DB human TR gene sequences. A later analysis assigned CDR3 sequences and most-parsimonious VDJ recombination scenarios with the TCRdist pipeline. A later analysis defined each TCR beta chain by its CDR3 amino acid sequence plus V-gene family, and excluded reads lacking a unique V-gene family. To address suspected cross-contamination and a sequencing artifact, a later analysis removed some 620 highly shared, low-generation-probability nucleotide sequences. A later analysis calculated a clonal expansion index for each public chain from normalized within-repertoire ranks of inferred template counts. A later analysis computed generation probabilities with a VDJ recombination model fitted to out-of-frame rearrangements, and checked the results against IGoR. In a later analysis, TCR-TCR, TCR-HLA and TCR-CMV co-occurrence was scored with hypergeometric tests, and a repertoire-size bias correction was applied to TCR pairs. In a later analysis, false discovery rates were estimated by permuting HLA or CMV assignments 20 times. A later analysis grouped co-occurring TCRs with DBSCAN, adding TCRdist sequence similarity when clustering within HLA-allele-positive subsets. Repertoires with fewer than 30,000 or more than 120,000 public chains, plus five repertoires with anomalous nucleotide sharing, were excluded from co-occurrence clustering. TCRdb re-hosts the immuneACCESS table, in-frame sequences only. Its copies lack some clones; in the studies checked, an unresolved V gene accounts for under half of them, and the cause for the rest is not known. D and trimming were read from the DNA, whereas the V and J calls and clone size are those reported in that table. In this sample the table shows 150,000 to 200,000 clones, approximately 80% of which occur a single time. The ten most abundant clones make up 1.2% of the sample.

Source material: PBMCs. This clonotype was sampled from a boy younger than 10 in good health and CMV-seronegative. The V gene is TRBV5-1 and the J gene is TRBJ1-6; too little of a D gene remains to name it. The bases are TGCGCCAGCAGCTTGGCCGGGTCCTATAATTCACCCCTCCACTTT. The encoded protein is CASSLAGSYNSPLHF.